This T cell receptor (beta chain) was found in a study of T cell responses to AZD1222 COVID-19 vaccine (dated by TCRdb to about 2021). Some background on the complete study: AZD1222 recipients with second doses at about 4 weeks or about 12 weeks were pooled, because spike-specific TCR depth and breadth did not differ between schedules. A total of more than 230 trial participants underwent TCR sequencing, of whom approximately 210 received two doses of AZD1222 and around 26 received two doses of the MenACWY control vaccine. Trial participants were enrolled by age into subgroups of 18-55, 56-69 and 70-plus years, and around 150, 28 and 57 TCR-sequenced participants, respectively, were included in these subgroups. Study-wide conclusions, independent of this receptor: Only five to seven AZD1222 recipients were SARS-CoV-2 seropositive at baseline, limiting conclusions about previously exposed vaccinees. After two AZD1222 doses, spike-specific TCR breadth and depth were significantly higher than at day 0 and than in MenACWY recipients. Nearly half of unique spike-specific TCRs reportedly recognized epitopes outside regions mutated in the B.1.351 and B.1.1.7 variants. Participants were mostly white British and included more females than males, and it was suggested by the authors that clonal diversity may have been underestimated. Vaccine-associated CD4 TCRs spanned the whole spike protein, with dominant responses in regions 160-218 and 743-854. In the small 56-69-year group, the increase in depth fell short of significance, most likely because of low power. Because no samples from the day 14 peak response were available, repertoires could be characterized only after the peak T cell response.

The germline V gene provides CDR1 MDHEN and CDR2 SYDVKM. Inclusive of the bounding cysteine and phenylalanine, the CDR3 is 19 residues long. Only the CDR3 region is kept as DNA, spanning 57 bases read in frame from base 1. The junction carries 31 bases between V and J, which are trimmed by 6 bases and 10 bases respectively. In the case of this clone: Its cognate antigen has yet to be identified. No base qualities exist here, and no much larger clone lies one base off it.

The CDR3 regions of human TCRbeta chains were analyzed by immunosequencing. Under the source paper's analysis protocol: Repertoire TCRs were checked for matches against a reference library of SARS-CoV-2-specific TCRs that had been generated using the MIRA antigen-specificity platform. Breadth meant the fraction of unique TCRs that were SARS-CoV-2-associated, whereas depth meant the fraction of total T cells that were SARS-CoV-2-associated. Each spike-specific TCR was assigned to its reactive spike region and to a CD4 or CD8 class using the MIRA data. Log10-transformed breadth and depth values were compared by one-way ANOVA with Sidak's multiple comparisons tests. The source is immuneACCESS, and TCRdb retained only in-frame sequences with V and J called. Part of the clones is not carried over; for the studies checked, unresolved V genes explain less than half of this, and the remainder is unexplained. The V and J calls and clone size are taken from that table; D and trimming were inferred from the DNA. Across this sample there are about 140,000 clones, with approximately 88% seen only once. Together, the top ten hold approximately 3.1% of the sample.

The time point label, as the study defines it: baseline before first vaccination. Vaccinee samples were obtained from the UK trials COV001 and COV002, which included a single-blind randomized controlled phase 2/3 trial of AZD1222 (ChAdOx1 nCoV-19) in healthy adults. Trial participant PBMC samples were collected at day 0 and day 28 after the second dose for TCRbeta chain sequencing. The chain joins TRBV28 to TRBJ1-6; possibly the D gene is TRBD1, per 5 matching bases. The TCR originated in an adult in good health. This material consisted of peripheral blood, taken on day 0 of AZD1222 vaccination. The sequenced DNA: TGTGCCAGCAGGAAGCGCCCCCTCGACAGAGGGAGGTTTCGGTCACCCCTCCACTTT. Its product reads: CASRKRPLDRGRFRSPLHF. Here the CDR3 is joined to the reference TRBV28 and TRBJ1-6 genes, and the full variable domain is: DVKVTQSSRYLVKRTGEKVFLECVQDMDHENMFWYRQDPGLGLRLIYFSYDVKMKEKGDIPEGYSVSREKKERFSLILESASTNQTSMYLCASRKRPLDRGRFRSPLHFGNGTRLTVT.